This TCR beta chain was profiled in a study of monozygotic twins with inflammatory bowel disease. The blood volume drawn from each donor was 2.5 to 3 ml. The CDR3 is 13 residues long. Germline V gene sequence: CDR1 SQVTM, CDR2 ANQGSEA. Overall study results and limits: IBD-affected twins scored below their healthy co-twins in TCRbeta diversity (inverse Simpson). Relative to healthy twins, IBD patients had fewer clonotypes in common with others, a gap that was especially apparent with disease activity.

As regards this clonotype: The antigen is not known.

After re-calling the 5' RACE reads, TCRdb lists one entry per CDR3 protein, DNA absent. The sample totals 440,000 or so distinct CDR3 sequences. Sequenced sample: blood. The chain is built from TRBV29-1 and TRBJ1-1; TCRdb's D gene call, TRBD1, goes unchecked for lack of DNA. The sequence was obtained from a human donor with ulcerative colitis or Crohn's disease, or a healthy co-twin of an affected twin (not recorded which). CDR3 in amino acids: CSVGYTGLAEAFF. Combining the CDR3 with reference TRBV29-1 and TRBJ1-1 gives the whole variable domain SAVISQKPSRDICQRGTSLTIQCQVDSQVTMMFWYRQQPGQSLTLIATANQGSEATYESGFVIDKFPISRPNLTFSTLTVSNMSPEDSSIYLCSVGYTGLAEAFFGQGTRLTVV.